This T cell receptor beta chain appears in the sequencing data of a study of blood T cells in healthy people across ages. Germline V gene sequence: CDR1 SGHAT, CDR2 FQNNGV. The length of the CDR3 is 14 residues. A second PCR, run for about 6 to 11 cycles, used a sample-barcoded 5' primer plus a J-beta primer mix. TCRdb independently ran MiXCR on the 5' RACE reads; one entry per CDR3 protein. Seen here are almost 1 million distinct CDR3 sequences, just over 50% observed once, and the top ten hold about a fifth. This clonotype was sampled from a woman aged 55-69 years in good health. The chain recombines TRBV11-2 with TRBJ2-7, with D unresolved. The tail of the sequence fits TRBJ2-5 better, so the J call may be wrong. What was sequenced was blood. The CDR3 region is CASSSTIGQETQYF. The CDR3 bases are TGTGCCAGCAGCTCCACCATTGGTCAAGAGACCCAGTACTTC.